This section outlines one T cell receptor beta chain sequence together with its context. Here immunoSEQ multiplex PCR was the method, and the copy in TCRdb shows in-frame clones only, minus some. The data hold a few hundred thousand clones, with around 83% observed a single time. The V gene's germline CDR1 is SNHLY and CDR2 FYNNEI. This CDR3 region has 15 residues. V gave up 7 bases and J gave up 3 bases; unmatched junction bases: 3. These data originate in a study of blood T cell repertoires in COVID-19. In the study overall: The United States, Italy and Spain were the sources of the acute and convalescent COVID-19 samples. Sources were T cells, B-cell-depleted T cells, or PBMCs; the material itself was cDNA or gDNA.

This clonotype was sampled from a woman aged 50 to 60 with acute or convalescent COVID-19. The chain has TRBV2 and TRBJ2-6; 10 positions match TRBD1. The sample comprised peripheral blood. The CDR3 loop reads CASTTGGHGANVLTF. DNA for the CDR3: TGTGCCAGCACGACAGGGGGCCATGGGGCCAACGTCCTGACTTTC.